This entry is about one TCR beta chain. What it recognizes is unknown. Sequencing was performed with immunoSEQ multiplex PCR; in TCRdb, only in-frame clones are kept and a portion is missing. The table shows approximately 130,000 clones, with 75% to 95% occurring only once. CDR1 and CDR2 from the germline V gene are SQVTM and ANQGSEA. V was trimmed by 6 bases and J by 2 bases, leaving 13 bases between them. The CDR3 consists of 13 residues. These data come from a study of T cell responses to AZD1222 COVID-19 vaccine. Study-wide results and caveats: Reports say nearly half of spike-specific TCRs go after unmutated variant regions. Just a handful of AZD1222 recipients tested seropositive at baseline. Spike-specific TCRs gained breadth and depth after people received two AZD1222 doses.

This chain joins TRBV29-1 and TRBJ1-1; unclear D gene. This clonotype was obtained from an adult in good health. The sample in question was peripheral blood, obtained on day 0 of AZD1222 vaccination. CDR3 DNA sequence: TGCAGCGTCTCCCGGGCCGTTAACACTGAAGCTTTCTTT. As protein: CSVSRAVNTEAFF.